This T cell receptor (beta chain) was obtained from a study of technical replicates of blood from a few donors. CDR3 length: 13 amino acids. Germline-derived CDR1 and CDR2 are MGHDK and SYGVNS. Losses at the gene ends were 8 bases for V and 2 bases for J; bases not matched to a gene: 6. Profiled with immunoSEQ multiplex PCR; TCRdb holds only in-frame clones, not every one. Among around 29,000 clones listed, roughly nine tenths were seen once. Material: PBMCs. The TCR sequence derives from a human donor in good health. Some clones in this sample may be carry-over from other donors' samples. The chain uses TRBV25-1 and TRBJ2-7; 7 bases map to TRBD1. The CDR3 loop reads CASGEDRAYEQYF. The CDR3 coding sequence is TGTGCCAGCGGGGAAGACAGGGCCTACGAGCAGTACTTC.